The rows below give T cell receptor beta chains drawn from one sample of a study of T-cell reconstitution after alpha-beta-depleted transplantation in children. TCRdb redid the calling of the PCR reads with MiXCR, one entry per CDR3 protein. The table lists over 90,000 distinct CDR3 sequences, 4.5% to 7.5% of them singletons. The source was PBMCs, mostly from graft donor cells, collected 60 days after TCRalphabeta/CD19-depleted stem cell transplant. These receptors came from a female patient aged 2-10 years who had a stem cell transplant for Fanconi anemia, so the T cells may come from the graft donor. Both conserved end residues are part of each CDR3. The D gene is left open where the match is weak. Size is stated for part of the rows, as once, few or many counts, or as a class when the clone is expanded.

J,V,D,size,CDR3,DNA
TRBJ2-7,TRBV7-2,TRBD2,many,CASSFWASGRAYEQYF,TGTGCCAGCAGCTTTTGGGCTAGCGGGAGGGCCTACGAGCAGTACTTC
TRBJ2-1,TRBV5-5,.,.,CASWEGARNEQFF,TGTGCCAGCTGGGAAGGCGCGCGGAATGAGCAGTTCTTC
TRBJ2-7,TRBV10-2,.,many,CATGTGALIYEQYF,TGCGCCACTGGAACGGGAGCCCTAATCTACGAGCAGTACTTC
TRBJ2-1,TRBV20-1,TRBD2,.,CSARVAGGPVWVYNEQFF,TGCAGTGCTAGAGTAGCGGGAGGGCCAGTTTGGGTCTACAATGAGCAGTTCTTC
TRBJ2-5,TRBV6-1,.,.,CASSEALGAQYF,TGTGCCAGCAGTGAAGCGCTTGGTGCCCAGTACTTC
TRBJ2-7,TRBV29-1,.,.,CSVVTAYNYEQYF,TGCAGCGTTGTCACGGCTTATAACTACGAGCAGTACTTC
TRBJ1-1,TRBV6-5,.,few,CASSYWGPNAIPEAFF,TGTGCCAGCAGTTACTGGGGTCCTAATGCGATTCCAGAAGCTTTCTTT
TRBJ1-2,TRBV19,TRBD1,many,CASSSGTGVDYGYTF,TGTGCCAGTAGTTCCGGGACAGGGGTCGACTATGGCTACACCTTC
TRBJ1-5,TRBV27,TRBD1,many,CASGKTGNNQPQHF,TGTGCCAGCGGGAAGACAGGGAACAATCAGCCCCAGCATTTT
TRBJ1-2,TRBV6-6,.,many,CASSYPGNYGYTF,TGTGCCAGCAGTTACCCAGGCAACTATGGCTACACCTTC
TRBJ2-1,TRBV12-3/TRBV12-4,TRBD2,many,CASSSSGSVNEQFF,TGTGCCAGCAGTTCTAGCGGGAGCGTCAATGAGCAGTTCTTC
TRBJ2-7,TRBV3-1,.,many,CASSHGRGRLSYEQYF,TGTGCCAGCAGCCATGGCAGGGGCCGTCTTTCCTACGAGCAGTACTTC
TRBJ1-2,TRBV30,TRBD1,few,CAWRAQGRGNYGYTF,TGTGCCTGGAGGGCACAGGGGAGAGGAAACTATGGCTACACCTTC
TRBJ2-7,TRBV5-1,TRBD1,.,CASSSDRGVDEQYF,TGCGCCAGCAGCTCGGACAGGGGCGTCGACGAGCAGTACTTC
TRBJ2-3,TRBV4-1,TRBD2,many,CASSLGLAGGGFSDTQYF,TGCGCCAGCAGCCTGGGACTAGCGGGAGGAGGGTTTTCAGATACGCAGTATTTT
TRBJ2-1,TRBV12-3/TRBV12-4,.,many,CASRSRGFEQFF,TGTGCCAGCAGGTCCCGGGGTTTTGAGCAGTTCTTC
TRBJ2-4,TRBV20-1,TRBD1,many,CSARSTGGIAKNIQYF,TGCAGTGCTAGATCCACAGGGGGTATTGCCAAAAACATTCAGTACTTC
TRBJ2-1,TRBV11-2,TRBD1,few,CASSLFPGTGVREYNEQFF,TGTGCCAGCAGCTTATTTCCCGGGACAGGGGTCAGGGAGTACAATGAGCAGTTCTTC
TRBJ2-3,TRBV3-1,TRBD2,.,CASSQDPGGGADTQYF,TGTGCCAGCAGCCAAGATCCGGGAGGGGGTGCAGATACGCAGTATTTT
TRBJ1-3,TRBV7-2,.,.,CASSPGPSSGNTIYF,TGTGCCAGCAGTCCCGGACCGAGCTCTGGAAACACCATATATTTT
TRBJ2-1,TRBV3-1,.,many,CASSQVPNEQFF,TGTGCCAGCAGCCAAGTACCCAATGAGCAGTTCTTC
TRBJ2-5,TRBV10-3,.,.,CAIAGPQETQYF,TGTGCCATCGCGGGCCCTCAAGAGACCCAGTACTTC
TRBJ1-2,TRBV5-1,TRBD1,few,CASSLGQGDRGYTF,TGCGCCAGCAGCTTGGGACAGGGTGATCGGGGCTACACCTTC
TRBJ2-5,TRBV25-1,.,many,CASSEDQETQYF,TGTGCCAGCAGTGAGGACCAAGAGACCCAGTACTTC
TRBJ2-1,TRBV12-3/TRBV12-4,.,many,CASSLGSGEHNEQFF,TGTGCCAGCAGTTTGGGGTCAGGGGAACACAATGAGCAGTTCTTC
TRBJ2-3,TRBV3-1,TRBD2,.,CASRGLAGPRGTDTQYF,TGTGCCAGCAGGGGACTAGCGGGGCCCCGAGGCACAGATACGCAGTATTTT
TRBJ1-5,TRBV2,.,few,CASSGEINQPQHF,TGTGCCAGCAGCGGGGAAATCAATCAGCCCCAGCATTTT